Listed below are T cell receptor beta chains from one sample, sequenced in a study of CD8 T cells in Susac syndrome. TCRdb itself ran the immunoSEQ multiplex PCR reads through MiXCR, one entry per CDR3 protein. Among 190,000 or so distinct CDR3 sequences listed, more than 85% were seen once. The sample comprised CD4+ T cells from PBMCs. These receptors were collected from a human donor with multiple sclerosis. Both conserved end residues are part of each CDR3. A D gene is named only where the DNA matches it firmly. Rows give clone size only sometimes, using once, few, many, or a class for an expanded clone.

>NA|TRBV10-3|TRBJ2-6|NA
CAIRADSGANVLTF
TGTGCCATACGTGCAGACTCTGGGGCCAACGTCCTGACTTTC
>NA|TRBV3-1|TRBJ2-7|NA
CASSLGGETEQYF
TGTGCCAGCAGCCTTGGTGGCGAGACGGAGCAGTACTTC
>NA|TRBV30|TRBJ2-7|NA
CAWSVTFEQYF
TGTGCCTGGAGTGTTACGTTCGAGCAGTACTTC
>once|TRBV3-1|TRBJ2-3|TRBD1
CASSHGQATDTQYF
TGTGCCAGCAGCCACGGACAGGCCACAGATACGCAGTATTTT
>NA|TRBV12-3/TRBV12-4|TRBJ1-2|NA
CASSPAGSPYGYTF
TGTGCCAGCAGTCCTGCTGGGAGCCCCTATGGCTACACCTTC
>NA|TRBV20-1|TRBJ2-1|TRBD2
CSAPISGGPYNEQFF
TGCAGTGCTCCCATTAGCGGGGGGCCTTACAATGAGCAGTTCTTC
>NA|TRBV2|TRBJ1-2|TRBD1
CARGRQGANYGYTF
TGTGCCAGGGGTCGACAGGGGGCGAACTATGGCTACACCTTC
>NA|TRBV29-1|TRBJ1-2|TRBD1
CMGTGIGYGYTF
TGCATGGGGACAGGGATTGGCTATGGCTACACCTTC
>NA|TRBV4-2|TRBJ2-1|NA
CASTQAPVGEQFF
TGTGCCAGCACCCAGGCCCCCGTGGGTGAGCAGTTCTTC
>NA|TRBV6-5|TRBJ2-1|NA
CASRVLTLYNEQFF
TGTGCCAGCCGGGTCCTAACCCTCTACAATGAGCAGTTCTTC
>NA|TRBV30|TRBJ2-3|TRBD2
CAWSGGLDRGTQYF
TGTGCCTGGAGTGGGGGACTAGATCGGGGTACGCAGTATTTT
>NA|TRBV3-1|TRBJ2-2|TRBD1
CASSLSDRGPTGELFF
TGTGCCAGCAGCCTGAGCGACAGGGGACCCACCGGGGAGCTGTTTTTT
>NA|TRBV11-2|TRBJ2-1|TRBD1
CASSVDRGKSNEQFF
TGTGCCAGCAGCGTCGACAGGGGAAAGAGCAATGAGCAGTTCTTC
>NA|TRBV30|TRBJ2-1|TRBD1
CAWSDREYNEQFF
TGTGCCTGGAGCGACAGGGAATACAATGAGCAGTTCTTC
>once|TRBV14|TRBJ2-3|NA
CASSQDGRTDTQYF
TGTGCCAGCAGCCAAGATGGCAGAACAGATACGCAGTATTTT
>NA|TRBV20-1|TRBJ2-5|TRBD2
CSARMASGGGSQETQYF
TGCAGTGCTAGGATGGCTAGCGGGGGGGGCTCCCAAGAGACCCAGTACTTC
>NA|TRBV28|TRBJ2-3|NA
CASIRGAWDTQYF
TGTGCCAGCATCCGGGGGGCGTGGGATACGCAGTATTTT
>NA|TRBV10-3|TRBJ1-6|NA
CATGTYNSPLHF
TGTGCCACCGGAACTTACAATTCACCCCTCCACTTT
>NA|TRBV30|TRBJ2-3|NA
CAWTPTGVGTDTQYF
TGTGCCTGGACCCCGACGGGAGTGGGTACAGATACGCAGTATTTT
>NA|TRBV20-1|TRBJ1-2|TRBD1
CGSPGQGAIYGYTF
TGCGGGAGCCCGGGACAGGGGGCGATCTATGGCTACACCTTC
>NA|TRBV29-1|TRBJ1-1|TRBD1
CSVDRRDRVIVNTEAFF
TGCAGCGTTGATAGAAGGGACAGGGTAATTGTGAACACTGAAGCTTTCTTT
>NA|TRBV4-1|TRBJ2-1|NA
CASSQDASKGGQFF
TGCGCCAGCAGCCAAGATGCCTCCAAGGGTGGGCAGTTCTTC
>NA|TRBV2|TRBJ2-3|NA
CASSESARRVDTQYF
TGTGCCAGCAGTGAATCGGCTAGGAGAGTCGATACGCAGTATTTT
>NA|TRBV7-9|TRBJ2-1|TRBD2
CASSLGGLADNEQFF
TGTGCCAGCAGCTTAGGTGGACTAGCGGACAATGAGCAGTTCTTC
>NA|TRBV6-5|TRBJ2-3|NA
CASSLDPTDTQYF
TGTGCCAGCAGTCTGGACCCCACAGATACGCAGTATTTT
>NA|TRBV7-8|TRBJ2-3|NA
CASSPPSVAQYF
TGTGCCAGCAGCCCCCCTAGCGTTGCGCAGTATTTT
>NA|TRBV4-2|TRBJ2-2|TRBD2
CASGPAGGHTGELFF
TGTGCCAGCGGACCAGCGGGGGGGCACACCGGGGAGCTGTTTTTT
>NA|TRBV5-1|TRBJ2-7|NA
CASSLAGASGTYEQYF
TGCGCCAGCAGCTTGGCGGGGGCGAGCGGGACCTACGAGCAGTACTTC
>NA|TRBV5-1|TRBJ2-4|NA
CASSWWSARSGGAKNIQYF
TGCGCCAGCAGCTGGTGGTCGGCAAGGTCTGGGGGAGCCAAAAACATTCAGTACTTC
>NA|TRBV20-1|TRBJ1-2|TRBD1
CSARLGTGYGYTF
TGCAGTGCTAGACTCGGGACAGGTTATGGCTACACCTTC
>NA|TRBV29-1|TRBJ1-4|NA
CSVEDRSTGPGEFF
TGCAGCGTTGAAGATCGGTCGACAGGCCCGGGGGAGTTTTTT
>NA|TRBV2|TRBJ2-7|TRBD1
CASRSTGGDYEQYF
TGTGCCAGCAGGTCGACAGGGGGTGACTACGAGCAGTACTTC
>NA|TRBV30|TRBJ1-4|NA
CAWSVPNEKLFF
TGTGCCTGGAGTGTACCCAATGAAAAACTGTTTTTT
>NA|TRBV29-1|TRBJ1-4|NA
CSVVGRGSEKLFF
TGCAGCGTTGTGGGCAGGGGAAGTGAAAAACTGTTTTTT
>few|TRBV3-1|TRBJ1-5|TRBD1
CASSPGTGNQPQHF
TGTGCCAGCAGCCCAGGGACAGGGAATCAGCCCCAGCATTTT
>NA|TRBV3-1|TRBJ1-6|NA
CASSRRTGNSPLHF
TGTGCCAGCAGCCGACGGACGGGCAATTCACCCCTCCACTTT
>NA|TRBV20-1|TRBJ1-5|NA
CSARGGGGQPQHF
TGCAGTGCTAGAGGGGGGGGAGGACAGCCCCAGCATTTT
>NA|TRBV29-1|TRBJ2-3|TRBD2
CSVGGGGGSTDTQYF
TGCAGCGTTGGCGGCGGGGGGGGCAGCACAGATACGCAGTATTTT
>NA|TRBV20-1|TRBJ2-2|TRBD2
CSATRGGLSTGELFF
TGCAGTGCAACGCGGGGGGGCCTCAGCACCGGGGAGCTGTTTTTT
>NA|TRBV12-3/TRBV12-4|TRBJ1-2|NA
CASSLGHTRF
TGTGCCAGCAGTTTAGGACACACCCGATTC
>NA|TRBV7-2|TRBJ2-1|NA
CASSQKTGKVNEQFF
TGTGCCAGCAGCCAAAAGACCGGGAAGGTGAATGAGCAGTTCTTC
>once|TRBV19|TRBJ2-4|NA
CASRYGGGNIQYF
TGTGCCAGTAGGTACGGGGGTGGGAACATTCAGTACTTC
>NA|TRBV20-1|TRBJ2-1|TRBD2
CSADRGDLRNEQFF
TGCAGTGCTGACCGGGGGGACCTTCGGAATGAGCAGTTCTTC
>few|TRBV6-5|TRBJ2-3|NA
CASSRGRDTQYF
TGTGCCAGCAGCCGGGGGCGGGATACGCAGTATTTT
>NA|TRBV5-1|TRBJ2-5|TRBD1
CASSPGQYGETQYF
TGCGCCAGCAGCCCGGGACAGTATGGGGAGACCCAGTACTTC
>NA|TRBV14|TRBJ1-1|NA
CASSQSRQDEAFF
TGTGCCAGCAGCCAATCTAGACAGGACGAAGCTTTCTTT
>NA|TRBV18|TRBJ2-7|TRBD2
CASSPPGGIEQYF
TGTGCCAGCTCACCACCGGGGGGGATTGAGCAGTACTTC
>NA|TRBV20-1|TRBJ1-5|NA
CSARDSGVNNQPQHF
TGCAGTGCTAGAGATTCAGGGGTAAACAATCAGCCCCAGCATTTT
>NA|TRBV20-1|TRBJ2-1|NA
CSARGQSGGVYNEQFF
TGCAGTGCTAGAGGGCAGTCCGGGGGTGTGTACAATGAGCAGTTCTTC
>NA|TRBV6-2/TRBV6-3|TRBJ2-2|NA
CASSYVVGELFF
TGTGCCAGCAGTTACGTCGTCGGGGAGCTGTTTTTT